Listed here are 24 T cell receptor beta chains from one sample, sequenced in a study of blood T cell repertoires in COVID-19. This table comes from immunoSEQ multiplex PCR, and its TCRdb copy is limited to in-frame clones, with some not included. This repertoire shows around 260,000 clones, about 88% found once; its top ten account for 4%. Material for sequencing was peripheral blood. These receptors all come from a man in his fifties or sixties who had recovered from COVID-19.

In this sample, this clone turned up once. V gene TRBV3-1 (or the pseudogene TRBV3-2) combines with J gene TRBJ1-3; tentative D call: TRBD1 (5 bases). The CDR3 covers 16 residues. The V and J ends lost 4 bases and 0 bases respectively, with 13 bases between them. Germline CDR1 LGHDT, CDR2 YNNKEL (reference sequence). CDR3 in DNA: TGTGCCAGCAGCCGCCCCCACAGGAGCTCTGGAAACACCATATATTTT. It encodes CASSRPHRSSGNTIYF.

V is TRBV19 and J is TRBJ1-4; a weak D match, TRBD1 (5 bases). The CDR3 runs 15 residues. In germline, CDR1 is LNHDA, CDR2 SQIVND (reference sequence). Trimming left V 3 bases short and J 3 bases short, with 11 bases between. CDR3 region: CASSIGGLANEKLFF. The CDR3 DNA sequence: TGTGCCAGTAGTATCGGGGGTTTAGCTAATGAAAAACTGTTTTTT. The full variable domain, its missing parts supplied by reference TRBV19 and TRBJ1-4, is DGGITQSPKYLFRKEGQNVTLSCEQNLNHDAMYWYRQDPGQGLRLIYYSQIVNDFQKGDIAEGYSVSREKKESFPLTVTSAQKNPTAFYLCASSIGGLANEKLFFGSGTQLSVL.

The chain is built from TRBV4-1 and TRBJ1-1, with D uncertain. The CDR3 has 17 amino acids. Germline V CDR1 and CDR2: MGHRA, YSYEKL. Trimming took 0 bases from V and 1 from J, leaving 15 bases between them. The CDR3 loop is CASSQELVAQPNTEAFF. For the CDR3, the DNA is TGCGCCAGCAGCCAAGAGTTGGTCGCACAGCCGAACACTGAAGCTTTCTTT.

The chain is built from TRBV5-1 and TRBJ1-1; the D gene is possibly TRBD1 (6 bases). Germline V gene sequence: CDR1 SGHRS, CDR2 YFSETQ. Trimming stripped 1 base from V and 4 bases from J, with 14 bases between. This CDR3 spans 15 amino acids. The CDR3 sequence is CASSLLAGEGTEAFF. As DNA, the CDR3 is TGCGCCAGCAGCTTGTTGGCAGGGGAGGGCACTGAAGCTTTCTTT. Full variable domain (rest looked up from reference TRBV5-1 and TRBJ1-1): KAGVTQTPRYLIKTRGQQVTLSCSPISGHRSVSWYQQTPGQGLQFLFEYFSETQRNKGNFPGRFSGRQFSNSRSEMNVSTLELGDSALYLCASSLLAGEGTEAFFGQGTRLTVV.

The CDR3 DNA reads TGTGCCAGCAGCCGGTCGAGAACCACAGATACGCAGTATTTT. Protein product: CASSRSRTTDTQYF. The genes are TRBV3-1 (or the pseudogene TRBV3-2) and TRBJ2-3, with D uncertain. With 4 bases removed from V and 2 bases from J, the gap between germline ends came to 10 bases. Germline loops: CDR1 LGHDT, CDR2 YNNKEL (reference sequence). CDR3 size: 14 residues.

The rearrangement uses TRBV11-3 and TRBJ2-1, with TRBD1 identical over 9 bases. Per the germline V gene, CDR1 is SGHNT and CDR2 is YENEEA. Trimming took 4 bases from V and 5 from J; bases not matched to a gene: 6. The CDR3 sequence is 15 residues long. The CDR3 spells CASSSRTGVDNEQFF. The CDR3 nucleotides are TGTGCCAGCAGCTCCCGGACAGGGGTTGACAATGAGCAGTTCTTC.

The chain links TRBV6-5 to TRBJ1-4, with 7 bases identical to TRBD1. CDR1 and CDR2 (germline): MNHEY, SVGAGI. J lost 3 bases, V lost 6 bases, and 7 bases had no gene match. CDR3 length equals 15 residues. For the CDR3, the DNA is TGTGCCAGCAGAGTGCCGGGACAGCCTAATGAAAAACTGTTTTTT. This codes for CASRVPGQPNEKLFF.

This clone was recorded only once. The chain couples TRBV5-1 to TRBJ2-7; 8 bases align to TRBD1. The CDR3 is 15 amino acids. J lost 2 bases, V lost 0 bases, and 4 bases had no gene match. CDR1 and CDR2 (germline): SGHRS, YFSETQ. The CDR3 here is CASSLGQGQAYEQYF. The CDR3 DNA is TGCGCCAGCAGCTTGGGACAGGGACAGGCCTACGAGCAGTACTTC.

The CDR3 coding sequence is TGTGCCAGCAGCTTGCCGGGACAGGGGATCTACGAGCAGTACTTC. This codes for CASSLPGQGIYEQYF. The chain employs TRBV5-4 and TRBJ2-7; 10 bases match TRBD1. Germline lookup yields CDR1 SGHNT and CDR2 YYREEE (reference sequence). V shed 1 base and J 3 bases; nucleotides not matched to a gene: 4. The CDR3 length is 15 residues.

The V and J genes are TRBV9 and TRBJ2-7; possibly TRBD2 for D (7 bases). The CDR3 length is 15 residues. Germline CDR1 SGDLS, CDR2 YYNGEE. V was cut by 2 bases and J by 0 bases, with 12 bases left in between. CDR3 in DNA: TGTGCCAGCAGCGTTGGAGGGGGGGTCTCCTACGAGCAGTACTTC. This sequence encodes CASSVGGGVSYEQYF.

The genes are TRBV7-9 and TRBJ2-4; no firm D call. The length of the CDR3 is 14 residues. V was trimmed by 4 bases and J by 0 bases, leaving 7 bases between them. Looked up from germline, CDR1 is SEHNR and CDR2 is FQNEAQ (reference sequence). In nucleotides, the CDR3 is TGTGCCAGCAGCTCTATGCGAGCCAAAAACATTCAGTACTTC. Translating gives CASSSMRAKNIQYF.

The V call is TRBV7-2, the J call TRBJ1-1, with 8 bases lining up with TRBD1. The germline V gene encodes CDR1 SGHTA and CDR2 FQGNSA. Germline trimming cut 5 bases from V and 5 bases from J; bases unmatched to any gene: 4. The CDR3 length is 13 residues. The CDR3 here is CASSPTGGTEAFF. The CDR3 nucleotides read TGTGCCAGCAGCCCCACAGGGGGGACTGAAGCTTTCTTT. Together with reference TRBV7-2 and TRBJ1-1, the CDR3 gives the full variable domain: GAGVSQSPSNKVTEKGKDVELRCDPISGHTALYWYRQSLGQGLEFLIYFQGNSAPDKSGLPSDRFSAERTGGSVSTLTIQRTQQEDSAVYLCASSPTGGTEAFFGQGTRLTVV.

V usage is TRBV5-6 and J usage is TRBJ1-2; D is ambiguous. V was trimmed by 0 bases and J by 5 bases, leaving 14 bases between them. Per the germline V gene, CDR1 is SGHDT and CDR2 is YYEEEE. There are 15 residues in the CDR3. CDR3 in amino acids: CASSLGGGSRYGYTF. CDR3 DNA: TGTGCCAGCAGCTTGGGAGGCGGCAGTAGGTATGGCTACACCTTC.

In nucleotides, the CDR3 is TGTGCCAGCAGTGGGCCTGACGGGTCTATCACCCTAAACTATGGCTACACCTTC. Translating gives CASSGPDGSITLNYGYTF. J is TRBJ1-2 and V is TRBV25-1, with D unclear. The length of the CDR3 is 18 residues. Trimming shortened V by 4 bases and J by 2 bases, and 23 bases separated the two germline ends. CDR1 MGHDK and CDR2 SYGVNS come from the germline V gene.

This sequence joins TRBV19 and TRBJ1-3; 9 nucleotides agree with TRBD1. V trimming: 3 bases; J trimming: 2 bases; junction bases outside the gene matches: 5. The CDR3 runs 16 residues. Germline values: CDR1 LNHDA, CDR2 SQIVND (reference sequence). CDR3 amino acids: CASSITGGFTGNTIYF. The CDR3 bases are TGTGCCAGTAGTATTACAGGGGGCTTCACTGGAAACACCATATATTTT.

The rearrangement joins TRBV9 to TRBJ1-2, with D possibly matching TRBD1 (5 bases). CDR1 and CDR2 from the germline V gene are SGDLS and YYNGEE. The CDR3 runs to 14 residues. Trimming left V 6 bases short and J 7 bases short, with 19 bases between. CDR3 in DNA: TGTGCCAGCACCCAAGGGTTCTTCGGGGGTGGCTACACCTTC. Its translation is CASTQGFFGGGYTF.

This clone came up once. The gene calls are TRBV6-1 and TRBJ1-1; no clear D gene. V was clipped by 0 bases and J by 11 bases, with 13 bases between them. Germline V gene data show CDR1 as MNHNS and CDR2 as SASEGT. The CDR3 runs 13 residues. CDR3 in DNA: TGTGCCAGCAGTGAAGCAAAACAGTGGAGGGCTTTCTTT. As protein: CASSEAKQWRAFF.

V and J are TRBV5-1 and TRBJ1-4; 10 bases agree with TRBD1. Germline V gives CDR1 SGHRS, CDR2 YFSETQ. V lost 3 bases to trimming and J lost 3 bases; unmatched junction nucleotides: 2. This CDR3 region has 15 residues. The CDR3 region has the DNA TGCGCCAGCAGCTGGGGGACAGGGGCTAATGAAAAACTGTTTTTT. Translating gives CASSWGTGANEKLFF. Full variable domain (remainder filled in from reference TRBV5-1 and TRBJ1-4): KAGVTQTPRYLIKTRGQQVTLSCSPISGHRSVSWYQQTPGQGLQFLFEYFSETQRNKGNFPGRFSGRQFSNSRSEMNVSTLELGDSALYLCASSWGTGANEKLFFGSGTQLSVL.

The CDR3 coding sequence is TGCAGCGTTGAAGATTTGGGACAGAGCTCTGGAAACACCATATATTTT. Its protein product is CSVEDLGQSSGNTIYF. The chain couples TRBV29-1 to TRBJ1-3, with 7 bases identical to TRBD1. Trimming cost V 0 bases and J 0 bases; bases outside gene matches: 5. The CDR3 runs 16 residues. Germline lookup yields CDR1 SQVTM and CDR2 ANQGSEA.

The chain has TRBV5-6 and TRBJ2-7, with 9 bases that match TRBD1. Germline V gives CDR1 SGHDT, CDR2 YYEEEE. This CDR3 region has 17 residues. Trimming took 7 bases from V and 0 from J; bases not matched to a gene: 14. As DNA, the CDR3 is TGTGCCAGCCCGTGGTGTTGTGCGGGACAGGGCTCCTACGAGCAGTACTTC. Protein sequence: CASPWCCAGQGSYEQYF.

The chain has TRBV15 and TRBJ2-7; D possibly corresponds to TRBD1 (6 bases). The CDR3 spans 15 residues. V was pared by 3 bases and J by 0 bases, with 12 bases between. CDR1 is LNHNV, CDR2 YYDKDF, per germline (reference sequence). The chain's CDR3 is CATSSDRSFSYEQYF. CDR3 coding DNA: TGTGCCACCAGCAGCGACAGGTCCTTCTCCTACGAGCAGTACTTC.

This chain links TRBV7-6 with TRBJ2-1; 7 nucleotides agree with TRBD2. The trim removed 5 bases at V and 0 bases at J, leaving 19 bases unmatched. This CDR3 is built from 20 residues. Germline-derived CDR1 and CDR2 are SGHVS and FNYEAQ. This CDR3 is CASSQKEASGSQSSYNEQFF. The CDR3 nucleotides are TGTGCCAGCAGCCAAAAGGAGGCTAGCGGATCCCAGAGCTCCTACAATGAGCAGTTCTTC.

The CDR3, as DNA: TGTGCCAGCAGCCGGGACAGCGACGAGCAGTACTTC. It specifies CASSRDSDEQYF. The gene calls are TRBV7-9 and TRBJ2-7, with TRBD1 matching over 7 bases. CDR1 and CDR2 (germline): SEHNR, FQNEAQ (reference sequence). This CDR3 region has 12 residues. V dropped 5 bases and J dropped 5; count of bases not matched to a gene: 3. The entire variable domain, with the rest obtained from reference TRBV7-9 and TRBJ2-7, is as follows: DTGVSQNPRHKITKRGQNVTFRCDPISEHNRLYWYRQTLGQGPEFLTYFQNEAQLEKSRLLSDRFSAERPKGSFSTLEIQRTEQGDSAMYLCASSRDSDEQYFGPGTRLTVT.

This clone has more than one count but fewer than ten. The V call is TRBV19, the J call TRBJ2-2; 7 bases match TRBD1. Looked up from germline, CDR1 is LNHDA and CDR2 is SQIVND (reference sequence). V lost 4 bases to trimming and J lost 5 bases; unmatched junction nucleotides: 4. The CDR3 contains 14 residues. For the CDR3, the DNA is TGTGCCAGTAGTACTAAGACAGGGACCGGGGAGCTGTTTTTT. Translation gives CASSTKTGTGELFF.